The next 5 T cell receptor beta chains were all read from a single sample in a study of cytomegalovirus exposure and HLA in healthy donors. PCR primers comprised 60 Vbeta and 13 Jbeta primers. Assay: immunoSEQ multiplex PCR; the TCRdb copy retains only in-frame clones and omits some. The table shows under 200,000 clones, with about 80% occurring only once. Sequenced: PBMCs. Receptor source: a man aged 40-49 years in good health and CMV-seropositive.

J is TRBJ2-3 and V is TRBV5-1, with 8 nucleotides matching TRBD1. This CDR3 spans 16 amino acids. The ends lost 4 bases at V and 2 bases at J; junction bases unmatched: 9. Germline V CDR1 and CDR2: SGHRS, YFSETQ. The CDR3 nucleotides read TGCGCCAGCAGCACCCGGGACAGGAGTTACACAGATACGCAGTATTTT. It codes for CASSTRDRSYTDTQYF.

This chain joins TRBV18 and TRBJ2-3; D unresolved. The CDR3 is 12 residues long. V lost 6 bases, J lost 1 base, and 5 bases lay in between. Germline CDR1 reads KGHSH; CDR2 reads LQKENI. This chain's CDR3 is CASSSGTDTQYF. The CDR3 DNA sequence: TGTGCCAGCTCTTCTGGCACAGATACGCAGTATTTT. The whole variable domain, filled in from reference TRBV18 and TRBJ2-3, reads NAGVMQNPRHLVRRRGQEARLRCSPMKGHSHVYWYRQLPEEGLKFMVYLQKENIIDESGMPKERFSAEFPKEGPSILRIQQVVRGDSAAYFCASSSGTDTQYFGPGTRLTVL.

J is TRBJ1-1 and V is TRBV30; D ambiguous. CDR3 length: 11 residues. Germline-derived CDR1 and CDR2 are GTSNPN and SVGIG (reference sequence). The V end lost 4 bases, the J end lost 0 bases, and 3 bases lay between the germline ends. CDR3 DNA: TGTGCCTGGATATTGAACACTGAAGCTTTCTTT. This gives the protein CAWILNTEAFF.

This chain joins TRBV4-1 and TRBJ2-4, with 12 bases that match TRBD2. V lost 10 bases, J lost 0 bases, and 13 bases stayed unmatched. Germline CDR1 is MGHRA and CDR2 is YSYEKL. The CDR3 extends over 18 amino acids. CDR3 nucleotides: TGCGCCACCGCGCCGGGACTAGCGGGCTCCTTAGCCAAAAACATTCAGTACTTC. Encoded protein: CATAPGLAGSLAKNIQYF.

V and J are TRBV7-2 and TRBJ2-1; D not resolved. V lost 3 bases to trimming and J lost 9 bases, with 12 bases between them. This CDR3 contains 13 residues. Germline CDR1 is SGHTA and CDR2 is FQGNSA. This CDR3 reads CASSFPGFGEQFF. The CDR3 coding sequence is TGTGCCAGCAGCTTCCCCGGGTTTGGTGAGCAGTTCTTC.